Below are 14 T cell receptor beta chains sequenced from a single sample in a study of CD8+ T cells in alopecia areata. After isolation, RNA underwent reverse transcription to generate cDNA as the sequencing template. Produced via immunoSEQ multiplex PCR; TCRdb's table is partial and in-frame only. The sample includes around 100,000 clones, roughly two fifths of them seen just once. The sequenced sample consisted of CD4+ T cells sorted from blood. These receptors all stem from a human donor with alopecia areata.

The rearrangement links TRBV7-9 to TRBJ2-6, with 7 bases fitting TRBD1. The V and J ends lost 5 bases and 0 bases, in that order; junction bases with no gene match: 7. The germline gives CDR1 SEHNR, CDR2 FQNEAQ (reference sequence). This CDR3 comprises 17 residues. CDR3 sequence reads: CASSVSTGASGANVLTF. CDR3 nucleotides: TGTGCCAGCAGCGTATCTACAGGGGCCTCTGGGGCCAACGTCCTGACTTTC.

The chain carries TRBV29-1 and TRBJ2-3, with D perhaps matching TRBD2 (6 bases). This CDR3 is 14 amino acids long. Trimming removed 4 bases from V and 4 bases from J, with 15 bases in between. Germline V gives CDR1 SQVTM, CDR2 ANQGSEA. The CDR3 region has the DNA TGCAGCGTTGCTATCGGGAGTGGCGCAGATACGCAGTATTTT. Translation: CSVAIGSGADTQYF.

Comments on this clone: One end of the junction is discordant with germline, which a read error may explain. The chain uses TRBV30 and TRBJ2-5; no reliable D call. This CDR3 region has 14 residues. Germline values: CDR1 GTSNPN, CDR2 SVGIG (reference sequence). DNA of the CDR3: TGTGCCTGGAGTGTAGGGCTAGACCAGGAGACCCAGTACTTC. This encodes CAWSVGLDQETQYF.

The rearrangement uses TRBV29-1 and TRBJ2-3; TRBD2 matches 8 bases. CDR1 SQVTM and CDR2 ANQGSEA come from the germline V gene. The CDR3 is made up of 13 amino acids. The trim removed 8 bases at V and 3 bases at J, leaving 7 bases unmatched. The CDR3 nucleotides are TGCAGCTTGAGAGCGGGAGTGACAGATACGCAGTATTTT. Its translation: CSLRAGVTDTQYF.

The CDR3, as DNA: TGTGCCAGTAGTATCCTCCATGAGCAGTTCTTC. The encoded protein is CASSILHEQFF. The chain joins TRBV19 to TRBJ2-1; no definite D call. Trimming took off 3 bases at V and 8 bases at J, with 5 bases between the two ends. The CDR3 is 11 amino acids. Germline-derived CDR1 and CDR2 are LNHDA and SQIVND (reference sequence).

The chain employs TRBV19 and TRBJ2-5; D not certain. V lost 7 bases to trimming and J lost 2 bases, with 8 bases between them. The germline gives CDR1 LNHDA, CDR2 SQIVND (reference sequence). The CDR3 loop spans 12 amino acids. The CDR3 nucleotides are TGTGCCAGTACCGGGCAGCAAGAGACCCAGTACTTC. Amino acids: CASTGQQETQYF.

This clone was observed a handful of times. The chain combines TRBV6-6 with TRBJ2-7, with 7 bases aligning to TRBD1. The CDR3 has 12 residues. The J segment lost 7 bases and the V segment lost 6 bases, leaving 6 bases of the junction unmatched. Per germline, CDR1 MNHNY and CDR2 SVGAGI (reference sequence). This CDR3 reads CASRSLQGEQYF. CDR3 DNA sequence: TGTGCCAGCAGATCTTTACAGGGGGAGCAGTACTTC.

This clone was seen a handful of times. The chain is built from TRBV29-1 and TRBJ1-1; D is perhaps TRBD1 (5 bases). The CDR3 has 13 residues. CDR1 and CDR2 (germline): SQVTM, ANQGSEA. Trimming pared 2 bases from V and 0 bases from J, leaving 7 bases between. The CDR3 is CSVEHRLNTEAFF. The CDR3 nucleotides are TGCAGCGTTGAACACAGGTTGAACACTGAAGCTTTCTTT.

The rearrangement uses TRBV6-5 and TRBJ1-2; D unresolved. The V gene's germline CDR1 is MNHEY and CDR2 SVGAGI. CDR3 length: 14 residues. The V end was cut by 0 bases, the J end by 3 bases, with 8 bases between. CDR3 DNA sequence: TGTGCCAGCAGTTACTCGAATGAAGACTATGGCTACACCTTC. Translation: CASSYSNEDYGYTF.

This clone has just a few counts. The chain uses TRBV18 and TRBJ2-1, with 8 bases matching TRBD2. Unmatched junction bases numbered 6, after V lost 5 bases and J lost 6 bases. Germline CDR1 and CDR2: KGHSH and LQKENI. The CDR3 consists of 14 residues. This chain's CDR3 is CASSRGLAGNEQFF. CDR3 in DNA: TGTGCCAGCTCAAGGGGCCTAGCGGGCAATGAGCAGTTCTTC.

J is TRBJ1-5 and V is TRBV2, with D possibly matching TRBD1 (6 bases). This CDR3 is 13 amino acids long. V lost 6 bases to trimming and J lost 5 bases, with 11 bases between them. Germline V CDR1 and CDR2: SNHLY, FYNNEI. The CDR3 reads CASSLTGYQPQHF. CDR3 bases: TGTGCCAGCAGCTTGACAGGTTATCAGCCCCAGCATTTT. Full variable domain (outside the CDR3, taken from reference TRBV2 and TRBJ1-5): EPEVTQTPSHQVTQMGQEVILRCVPISNHLYFYWYRQILGQKVEFLVSFYNNEISEKSEIFDDQFSVERPDGSNFTLKIRSTKLEDSAMYFCASSLTGYQPQHFGDGTRLSIL.

V gene TRBV5-1 combines with J gene TRBJ2-7; D possibly corresponds to TRBD1 (6 bases). Trimming took off 2 bases at V and 6 bases at J, with 12 bases between the two ends. In germline, CDR1 is SGHRS, CDR2 YFSETQ. The CDR3 contains 13 residues. The CDR3 protein is CASSFFDRSEQYF. For the CDR3, the DNA is TGCGCCAGCAGCTTTTTCGACAGGAGCGAGCAGTACTTC. The full variable domain, its missing parts supplied by reference TRBV5-1 and TRBJ2-7, is KAGVTQTPRYLIKTRGQQVTLSCSPISGHRSVSWYQQTPGQGLQFLFEYFSETQRNKGNFPGRFSGRQFSNSRSEMNVSTLELGDSALYLCASSFFDRSEQYFGPGTRLTVT.

V is TRBV25-1 and J is TRBJ1-2; D gene unclear. Germline lookup yields CDR1 MGHDK and CDR2 SYGVNS. The CDR3 is made up of 14 amino acids. V was clipped by 7 bases and J by 3 bases, with 15 bases between them. The CDR3 is CASNMGGSDYGYTF. CDR3 DNA sequence: TGTGCCAGCAACATGGGAGGGTCAGACTATGGCTACACCTTC.

The V call is TRBV7-2, the J call TRBJ2-3; D gene ambiguous. CDR3 length: 15 amino acids. The V gene's germline CDR1 is SGHTA and CDR2 FQGNSA. V shed 2 bases and J shed 0 bases, with 9 bases lying between them. The CDR3 DNA sequence: TGTGCCAGCAGCTTACGTGGACCGAGCACAGATACGCAGTATTTT. Protein sequence: CASSLRGPSTDTQYF.